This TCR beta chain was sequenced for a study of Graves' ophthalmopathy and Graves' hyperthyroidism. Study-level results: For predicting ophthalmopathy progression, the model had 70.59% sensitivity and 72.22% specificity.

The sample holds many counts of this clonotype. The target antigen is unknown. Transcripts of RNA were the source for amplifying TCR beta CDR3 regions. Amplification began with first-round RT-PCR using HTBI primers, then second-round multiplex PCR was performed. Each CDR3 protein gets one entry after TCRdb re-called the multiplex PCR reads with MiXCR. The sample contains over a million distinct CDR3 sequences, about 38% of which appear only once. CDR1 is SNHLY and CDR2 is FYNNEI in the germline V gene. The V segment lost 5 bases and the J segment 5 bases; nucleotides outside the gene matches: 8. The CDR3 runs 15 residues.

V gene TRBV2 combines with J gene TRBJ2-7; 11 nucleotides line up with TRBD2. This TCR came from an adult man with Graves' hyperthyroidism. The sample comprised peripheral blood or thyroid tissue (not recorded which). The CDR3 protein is CASSSIAGGTHEQYF. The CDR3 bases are TGTGCCAGCAGTTCGATAGCGGGGGGGACCCACGAGCAGTACTTC. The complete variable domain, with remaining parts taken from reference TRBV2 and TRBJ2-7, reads EPEVTQTPSHQVTQMGQEVILRCVPISNHLYFYWYRQILGQKVEFLVSFYNNEISEKSEIFDDQFSVERPDGSNFTLKIRSTKLEDSAMYFCASSSIAGGTHEQYFGPGTRLTVT.